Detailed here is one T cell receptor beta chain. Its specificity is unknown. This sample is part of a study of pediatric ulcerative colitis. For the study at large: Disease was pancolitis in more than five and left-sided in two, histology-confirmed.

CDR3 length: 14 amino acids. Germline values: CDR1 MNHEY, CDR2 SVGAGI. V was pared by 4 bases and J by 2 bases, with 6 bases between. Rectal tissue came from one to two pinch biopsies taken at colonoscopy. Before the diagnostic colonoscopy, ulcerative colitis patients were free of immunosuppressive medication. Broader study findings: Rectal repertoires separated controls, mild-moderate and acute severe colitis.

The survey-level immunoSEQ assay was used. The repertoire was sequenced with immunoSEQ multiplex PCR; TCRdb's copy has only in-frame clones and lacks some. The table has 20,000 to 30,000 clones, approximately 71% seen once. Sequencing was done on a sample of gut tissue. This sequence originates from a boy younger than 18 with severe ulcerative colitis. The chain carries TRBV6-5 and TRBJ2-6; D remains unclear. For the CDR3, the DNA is TGTGCCAGCAGTTTTCTAGCTGGGGCCAACGTCCTGACTTTC. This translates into CASSFLAGANVLTF.